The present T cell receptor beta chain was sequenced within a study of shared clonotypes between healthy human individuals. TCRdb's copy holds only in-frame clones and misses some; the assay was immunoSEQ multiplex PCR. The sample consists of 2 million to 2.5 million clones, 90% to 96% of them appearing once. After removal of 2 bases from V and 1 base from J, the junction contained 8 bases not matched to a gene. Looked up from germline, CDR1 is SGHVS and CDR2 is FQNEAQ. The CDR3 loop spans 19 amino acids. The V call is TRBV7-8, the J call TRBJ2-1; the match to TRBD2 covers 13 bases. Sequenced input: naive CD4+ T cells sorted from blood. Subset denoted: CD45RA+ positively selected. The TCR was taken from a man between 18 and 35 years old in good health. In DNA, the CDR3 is TGTGCCAGCAGCTTAATGTATCGGACTAGCGGGAGTTCCTACAATGAGCAGTTCTTC. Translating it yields CASSLMYRTSGSSYNEQFF.